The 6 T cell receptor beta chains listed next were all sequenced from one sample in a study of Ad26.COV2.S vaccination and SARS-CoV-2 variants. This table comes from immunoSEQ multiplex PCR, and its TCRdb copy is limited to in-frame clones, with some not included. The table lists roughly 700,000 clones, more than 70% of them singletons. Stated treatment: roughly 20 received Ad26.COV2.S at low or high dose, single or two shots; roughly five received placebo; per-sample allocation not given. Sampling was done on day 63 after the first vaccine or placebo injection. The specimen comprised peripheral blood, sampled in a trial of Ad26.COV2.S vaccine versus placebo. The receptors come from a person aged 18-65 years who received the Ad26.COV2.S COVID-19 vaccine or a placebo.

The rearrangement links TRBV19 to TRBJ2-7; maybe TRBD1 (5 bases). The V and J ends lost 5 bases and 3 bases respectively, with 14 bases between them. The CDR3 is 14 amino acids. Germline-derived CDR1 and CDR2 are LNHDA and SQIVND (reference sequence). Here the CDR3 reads CASSPPGFHYEQYF. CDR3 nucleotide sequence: TGTGCCAGTAGTCCTCCAGGGTTTCACTACGAGCAGTACTTC.

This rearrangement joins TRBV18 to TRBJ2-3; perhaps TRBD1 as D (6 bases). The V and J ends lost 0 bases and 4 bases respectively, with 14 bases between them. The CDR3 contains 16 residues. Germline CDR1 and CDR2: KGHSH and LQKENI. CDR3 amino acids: CASSPPNRVNADTQYF. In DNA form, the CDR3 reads TGTGCCAGCTCACCACCGAACAGGGTCAACGCAGATACGCAGTATTTT. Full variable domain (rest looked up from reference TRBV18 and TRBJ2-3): NAGVMQNPRHLVRRRGQEARLRCSPMKGHSHVYWYRQLPEEGLKFMVYLQKENIIDESGMPKERFSAEFPKEGPSILRIQQVVRGDSAAYFCASSPPNRVNADTQYFGPGTRLTVL.

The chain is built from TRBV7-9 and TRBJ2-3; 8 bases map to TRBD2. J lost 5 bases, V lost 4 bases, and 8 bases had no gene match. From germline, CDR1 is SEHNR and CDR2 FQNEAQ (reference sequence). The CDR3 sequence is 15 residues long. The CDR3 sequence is CASSSDGGAVDTQYF. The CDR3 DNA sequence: TGTGCCAGCAGCTCTGACGGGGGGGCCGTAGATACGCAGTATTTT.

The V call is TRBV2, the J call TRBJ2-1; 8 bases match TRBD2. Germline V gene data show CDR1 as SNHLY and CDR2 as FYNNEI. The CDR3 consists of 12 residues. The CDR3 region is CARAGAYNEQFF. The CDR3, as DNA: TGTGCACGAGCGGGAGCCTACAATGAGCAGTTCTTC.

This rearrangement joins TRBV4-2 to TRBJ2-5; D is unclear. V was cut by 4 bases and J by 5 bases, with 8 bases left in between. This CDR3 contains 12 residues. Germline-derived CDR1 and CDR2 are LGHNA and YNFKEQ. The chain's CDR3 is CASSPSRETQYF. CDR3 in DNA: TGTGCCAGCAGCCCATCAAGGGAGACCCAGTACTTC.

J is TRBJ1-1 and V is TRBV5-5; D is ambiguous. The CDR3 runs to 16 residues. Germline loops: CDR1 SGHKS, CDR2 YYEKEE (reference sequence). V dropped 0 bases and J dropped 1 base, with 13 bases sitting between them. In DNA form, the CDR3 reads TGTGCCAGCAGCTTGGTTGTCCGCACTTCGAACACTGAAGCTTTCTTT. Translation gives CASSLVVRTSNTEAFF.